A selection of T cell receptor beta chains follows, all from one sample in a study of T cells expressing NK-cell markers. No DNA is given; TCRdb re-called the 5' RACE reads and lists each CDR3 protein once. Its listing shows about 460,000 distinct CDR3 sequences. Sequenced material: blood T cells: a sorted CD56 or NKG2C T cell subset, CD4+ or CD8+ T cells, or bulk PBMC T cells (not recorded which). These receptors originate from a woman aged 50 to 60 in good health. CDR3s include the opening cysteine and the closing phenylalanine or tryptophan. The order of the fields is V gene, J gene, CDR3 protein.

V gene: TRBV15; J gene: TRBJ2-1; CDR3 protein: CATSRDWGTSVYNEQFF
V gene: TRBV11-2; J gene: TRBJ2-1; CDR3 protein: CASSFKADNEQFF
V gene: TRBV12-3/TRBV12-4; J gene: TRBJ2-1; CDR3 protein: CASRSYNEQFF
V gene: TRBV6-5; J gene: TRBJ2-3; CDR3 protein: CASSYSRLDRGPDTQYF
V gene: TRBV29-1; J gene: TRBJ1-2; CDR3 protein: CSVVRGNDYTF
V gene: TRBV5-5; J gene: TRBJ2-1; CDR3 protein: CASSAESTRNDEQFF
V gene: TRBV10-3; J gene: TRBJ2-1; CDR3 protein: CAISEGDTYNEQFF
V gene: TRBV2; J gene: TRBJ2-5; CDR3 protein: CASRDRATMGETQYF
V gene: TRBV5-1; J gene: TRBJ2-3; CDR3 protein: CASSGKDTQYF
V gene: TRBV6-5; J gene: TRBJ2-3; CDR3 protein: CASRKTGKATQYF
V gene: TRBV6-2/TRBV6-3; J gene: TRBJ2-1; CDR3 protein: CASSYSSSGPLVSYNEQFF
V gene: TRBV5-1; J gene: TRBJ2-1; CDR3 protein: CASSPPRTLEHQYNEQFF
V gene: TRBV10-3; J gene: TRBJ2-1; CDR3 protein: CAISASTSGNYNEQFF
V gene: TRBV14; J gene: TRBJ2-3; CDR3 protein: CASSQESPLAGGRTDTQYF
V gene: TRBV5-1; J gene: TRBJ1-6; CDR3 protein: CASSPDGNSPLHF
V gene: TRBV20-1; J gene: TRBJ2-2; CDR3 protein: CSARPPRGHTGELFF
V gene: TRBV15; J gene: TRBJ2-3; CDR3 protein: CATSHTPGGAGDTQYF
V gene: TRBV20-1; J gene: TRBJ2-5; CDR3 protein: CSAGGVRGRETQYF
V gene: TRBV5-1; J gene: TRBJ2-1; CDR3 protein: CASSLDHSSYNEQFF
V gene: TRBV6-7; J gene: TRBJ1-5; CDR3 protein: CASSSPDRVNQPQHF
V gene: TRBV24-1; J gene: TRBJ2-5; CDR3 protein: CATSETSGRETQYF
V gene: TRBV28; J gene: TRBJ2-5; CDR3 protein: CASRTVREETQYF
V gene: TRBV10-3; J gene: TRBJ2-7; CDR3 protein: CAISADPSYEQYF
V gene: TRBV30; J gene: TRBJ1-2; CDR3 protein: CAWSVLHLGGYTF
V gene: TRBV7-7; J gene: TRBJ2-3; CDR3 protein: CASSLFPGTEDTQYF
V gene: TRBV5-1; J gene: TRBJ1-1; CDR3 protein: CASSLVRDRGHTEAFF
V gene: TRBV12-3/TRBV12-4; J gene: TRBJ2-1; CDR3 protein: CASIELAGRGNEQFF
V gene: TRBV7-6; J gene: TRBJ1-2; CDR3 protein: CASSLSPTGDGYTF
V gene: TRBV18; J gene: TRBJ1-3; CDR3 protein: CASSEQGTSGNTIYF
V gene: TRBV6-2/TRBV6-3; J gene: TRBJ1-2; CDR3 protein: CASSYLGIYAF
V gene: TRBV29-1; J gene: TRBJ1-2; CDR3 protein: CSVERVGFYGYTF
V gene: TRBV9; J gene: TRBJ2-7; CDR3 protein: CASSVGGQVGEQYF
V gene: TRBV14; J gene: TRBJ2-1; CDR3 protein: CASSPLAGGLQNEQFF
V gene: TRBV19; J gene: TRBJ1-1; CDR3 protein: CASSAQWNTEAFF
V gene: TRBV6-5; J gene: TRBJ1-1; CDR3 protein: CASSYYRTGLNTEAFF
V gene: TRBV5-6; J gene: TRBJ2-2; CDR3 protein: CASSLYQPGTGPTGELFF
V gene: TRBV20-1; J gene: TRBJ2-7; CDR3 protein: CSARSAGRGPYEQYF
V gene: TRBV25-1; J gene: TRBJ2-5; CDR3 protein: CASSEGTSIQETQYF
V gene: TRBV29-1; J gene: TRBJ2-1; CDR3 protein: CSVPNTGGKYNEQFF
V gene: TRBV19; J gene: TRBJ2-3; CDR3 protein: CASSAKSDTQYF
V gene: TRBV12-3/TRBV12-4; J gene: TRBJ2-7; CDR3 protein: CASTRGGSFSHEQYF
V gene: TRBV20-1; J gene: TRBJ2-2; CDR3 protein: CSAKGLAGATGELFF
V gene: TRBV20-1; J gene: TRBJ2-5; CDR3 protein: CSARTPGRPETQYF
V gene: TRBV14; J gene: TRBJ2-4; CDR3 protein: CASSQGTGYIAKNIQYF
V gene: TRBV6-6; J gene: TRBJ1-5; CDR3 protein: CASRIRVGDQPQHF
V gene: TRBV27; J gene: TRBJ2-3; CDR3 protein: CASGSEWGTDTQYF
V gene: TRBV18; J gene: TRBJ2-2; CDR3 protein: CASSPDIAGELFF
V gene: TRBV10-2; J gene: TRBJ2-1; CDR3 protein: CASSDLPGQFF